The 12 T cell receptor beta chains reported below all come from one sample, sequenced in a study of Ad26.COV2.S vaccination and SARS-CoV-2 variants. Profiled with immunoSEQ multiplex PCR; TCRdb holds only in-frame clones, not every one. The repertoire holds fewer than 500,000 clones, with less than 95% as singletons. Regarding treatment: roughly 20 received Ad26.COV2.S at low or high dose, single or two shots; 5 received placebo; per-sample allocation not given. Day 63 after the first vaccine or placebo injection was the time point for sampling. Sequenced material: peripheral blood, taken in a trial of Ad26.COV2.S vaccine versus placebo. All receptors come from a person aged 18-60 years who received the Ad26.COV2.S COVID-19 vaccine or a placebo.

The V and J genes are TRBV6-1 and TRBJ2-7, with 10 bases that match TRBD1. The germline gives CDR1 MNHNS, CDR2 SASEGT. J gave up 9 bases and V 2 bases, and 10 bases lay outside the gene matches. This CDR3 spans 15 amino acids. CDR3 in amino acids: CASSEWGTGVDAQYF. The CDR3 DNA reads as TGTGCCAGCAGTGAATGGGGGACAGGGGTCGATGCGCAGTACTTC.

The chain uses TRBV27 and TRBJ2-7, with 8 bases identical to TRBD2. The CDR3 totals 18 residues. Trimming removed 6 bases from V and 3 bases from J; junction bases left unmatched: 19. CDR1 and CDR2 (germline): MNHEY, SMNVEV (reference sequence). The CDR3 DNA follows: TGTGCCAGCAGCCCTAGGCCGCCTGTAGCGGGATCAAGCTACGAGCAGTACTTC. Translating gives CASSPRPPVAGSSYEQYF.

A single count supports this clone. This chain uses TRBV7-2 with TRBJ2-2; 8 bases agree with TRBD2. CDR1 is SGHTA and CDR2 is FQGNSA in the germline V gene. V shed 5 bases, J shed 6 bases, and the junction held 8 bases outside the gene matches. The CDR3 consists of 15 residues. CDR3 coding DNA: TGTGCCAGCAGCCCCCGGGCGGGGGGCTCCGGGGAGCTGTTTTTT. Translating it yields CASSPRAGGSGELFF.

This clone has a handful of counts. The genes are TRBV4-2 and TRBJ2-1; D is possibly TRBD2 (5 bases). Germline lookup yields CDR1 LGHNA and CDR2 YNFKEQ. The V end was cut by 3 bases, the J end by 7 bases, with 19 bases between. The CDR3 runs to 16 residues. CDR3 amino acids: CASSQGTASRGNEQFF. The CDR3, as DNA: TGTGCCAGCAGCCAGGGCACGGCCTCCCGCGGGAATGAGCAGTTCTTC.

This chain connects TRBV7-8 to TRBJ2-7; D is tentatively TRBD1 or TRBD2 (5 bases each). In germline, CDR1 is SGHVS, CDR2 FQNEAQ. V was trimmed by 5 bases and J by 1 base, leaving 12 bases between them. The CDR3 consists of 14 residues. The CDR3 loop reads CASSLTGASYEQYF. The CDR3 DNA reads TGTGCCAGCAGCCTTACCGGGGCGTCCTACGAGCAGTACTTC.

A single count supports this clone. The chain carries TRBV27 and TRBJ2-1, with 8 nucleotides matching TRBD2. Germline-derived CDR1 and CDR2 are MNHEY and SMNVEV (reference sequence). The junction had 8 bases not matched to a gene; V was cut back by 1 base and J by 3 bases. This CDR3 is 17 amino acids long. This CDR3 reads CASSLFSGTRGYNEQFF. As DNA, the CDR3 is TGTGCCAGCAGTTTATTTTCCGGGACTAGGGGCTACAATGAGCAGTTCTTC.

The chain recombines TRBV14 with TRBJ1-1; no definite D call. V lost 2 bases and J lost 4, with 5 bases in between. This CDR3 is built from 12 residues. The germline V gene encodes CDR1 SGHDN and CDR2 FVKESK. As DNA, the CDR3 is TGTGCCAGCAGCCAATCCCCCACTGAAGCTTTCTTT. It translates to CASSQSPTEAFF.

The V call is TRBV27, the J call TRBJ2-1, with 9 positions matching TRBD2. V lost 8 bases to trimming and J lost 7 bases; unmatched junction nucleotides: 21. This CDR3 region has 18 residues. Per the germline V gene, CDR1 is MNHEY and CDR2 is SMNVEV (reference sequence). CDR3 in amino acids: CASAFEASGRPPVNEQFF. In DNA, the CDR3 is TGTGCCAGCGCCTTCGAGGCCAGCGGGAGGCCACCCGTGAATGAGCAGTTCTTC.

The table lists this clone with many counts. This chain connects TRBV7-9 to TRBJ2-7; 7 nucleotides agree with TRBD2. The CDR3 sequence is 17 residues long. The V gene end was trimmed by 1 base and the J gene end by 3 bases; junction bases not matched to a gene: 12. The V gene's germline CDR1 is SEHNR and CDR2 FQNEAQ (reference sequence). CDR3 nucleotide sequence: TGTGCCAGCAGCTTAGAGCTTGGGGGGGTTGTTGGCTACGAGCAGTACTTC. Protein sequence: CASSLELGGVVGYEQYF.

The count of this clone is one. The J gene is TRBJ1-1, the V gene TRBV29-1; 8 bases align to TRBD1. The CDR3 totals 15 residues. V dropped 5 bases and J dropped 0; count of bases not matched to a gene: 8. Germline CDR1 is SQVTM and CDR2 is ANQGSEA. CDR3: CSVSTGASMNTEAFF. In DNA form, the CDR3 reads TGCAGCGTTTCGACAGGGGCTTCGATGAACACTGAAGCTTTCTTT.

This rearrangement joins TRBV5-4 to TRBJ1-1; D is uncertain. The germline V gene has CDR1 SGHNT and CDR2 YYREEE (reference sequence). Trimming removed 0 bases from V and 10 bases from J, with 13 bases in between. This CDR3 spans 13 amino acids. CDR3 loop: CASSLAEERRAFF. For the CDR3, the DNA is TGTGCCAGCAGCTTGGCTGAAGAGAGGCGAGCTTTCTTT.

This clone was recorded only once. CDR3 coding DNA: TGTGCCAGCAGCTGGACAGGGGACCTTTTCTCTGGGGCCAACGTCCTGACTTTC. Protein product: CASSWTGDLFSGANVLTF. V is TRBV13 and J is TRBJ2-6; 9 nucleotides match TRBD1. This CDR3 contains 18 residues. CDR1 and CDR2 from the germline V gene are PRHDT and FYEKMQ (reference sequence). The J segment lost 0 bases and the V segment lost 4 bases, leaving 7 bases of the junction unmatched.